This TCR beta chain came from a study of blood T cell repertoires in COVID-19. Study-wide background: Samples taken during acute and convalescent COVID-19 were collected in the United States, Italy and Spain. Sources were T cells, B-cell-depleted T cells, or PBMCs; the material itself was cDNA or gDNA.

Authors' methods: For nucleated cells, counts were estimated from reference gene primer amplification. Only in-frame clones appear in the TCRdb table, and some are missing; sequencing was by immunoSEQ multiplex PCR. V and J calls and clone size are as listed in that table; D and trimming were resolved from the DNA. The repertoire has about 67,000 clones, 70% to 90% of them found once; the top ten carry roughly 1.2%. Germline trimming cut 4 bases from V and 0 bases from J; bases unmatched to any gene: 1. CDR3 length: 15 residues. Germline-derived CDR1 and CDR2 are LNHDA and SQIVND (reference sequence).

The sequence was obtained from a woman in her sixties or seventies with acute or convalescent COVID-19. The sample consisted of peripheral blood. V is TRBV19 and J is TRBJ1-5; the match to TRBD1 covers 9 bases. The CDR3 protein is CASSTTGGSNQPQHF. CDR3 DNA: TGTGCCAGTAGTACGACAGGGGGTAGCAATCAGCCCCAGCATTTT. The full variable domain, completed using reference TRBV19 and TRBJ1-5, is DGGITQSPKYLFRKEGQNVTLSCEQNLNHDAMYWYRQDPGQGLRLIYYSQIVNDFQKGDIAEGYSVSREKKESFPLTVTSAQKNPTAFYLCASSTTGGSNQPQHFGDGTRLSIL.